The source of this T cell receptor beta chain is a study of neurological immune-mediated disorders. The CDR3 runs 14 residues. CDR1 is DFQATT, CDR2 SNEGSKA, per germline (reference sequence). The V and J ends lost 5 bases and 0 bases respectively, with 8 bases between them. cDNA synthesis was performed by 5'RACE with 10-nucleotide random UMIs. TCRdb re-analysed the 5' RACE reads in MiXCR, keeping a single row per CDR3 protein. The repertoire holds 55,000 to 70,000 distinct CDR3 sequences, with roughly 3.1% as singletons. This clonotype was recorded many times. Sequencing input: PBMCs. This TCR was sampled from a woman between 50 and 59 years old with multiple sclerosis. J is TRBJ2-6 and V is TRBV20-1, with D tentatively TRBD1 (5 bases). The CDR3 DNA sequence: TGCAGTGCTTCCGACAGCTCTGGGGCCAACGTCCTGACTTTC. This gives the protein CSASDSSGANVLTF.